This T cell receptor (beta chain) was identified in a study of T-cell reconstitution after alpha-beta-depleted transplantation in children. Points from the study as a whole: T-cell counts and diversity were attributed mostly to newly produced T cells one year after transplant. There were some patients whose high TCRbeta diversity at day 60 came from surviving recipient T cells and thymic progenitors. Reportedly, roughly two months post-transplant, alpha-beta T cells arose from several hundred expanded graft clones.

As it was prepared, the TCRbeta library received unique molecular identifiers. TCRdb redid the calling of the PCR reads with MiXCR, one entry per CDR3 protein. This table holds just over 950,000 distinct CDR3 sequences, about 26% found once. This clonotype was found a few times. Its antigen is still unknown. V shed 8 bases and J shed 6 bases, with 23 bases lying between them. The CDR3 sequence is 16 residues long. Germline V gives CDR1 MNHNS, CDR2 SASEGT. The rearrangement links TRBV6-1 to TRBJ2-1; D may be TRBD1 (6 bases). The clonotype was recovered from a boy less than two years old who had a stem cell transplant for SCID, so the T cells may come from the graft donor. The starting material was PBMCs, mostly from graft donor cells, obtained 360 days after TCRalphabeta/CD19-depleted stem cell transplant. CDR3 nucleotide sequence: TGTGCCAGCTCTGGAACAGGGTCCTACACATTCAATGAGCAGTTCTTC. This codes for CASSGTGSYTFNEQFF.